Sequencing of this TCR beta chain was carried out in a study of blood T cell repertoires in COVID-19 (dated by TCRdb to between 2020 and 2021). Concerning the study at large: Collaborator samples came from the United States, Italy and Spain and covered acute and convalescent phases of COVID-19. The material from the prospective study consisted of cDNA or gDNA derived from T cells, B-cell-depleted T cells, or PBMCs. Subjects who had been exposed to COVID-19, were actively infected with it, or had recovered from it provided the deeply sampled blood TCRbeta repertoires that made up the dataset. The repertoires were released in a freely available public database meant as a resource for research on the immune response to SARS-CoV-2. Samples were obtained from the ongoing ImmuneRACE study (first 160 participants) and from 1,254 subjects provided by 6 global collaborators. The sample metadata nearly always contained a de-identified subject ID, COVID-19 status, age in years and sex. Where available, HLA class I and class II types were obtained from metadata supplied by the sample provider rather than from assay-based typing.

General study outcomes and caveats: The quantity of clinical and demographic metadata differed by source and by participant and was supplied without curation.

TCRbeta CDR3 regions were amplified from genomic DNA by means of the immunoSEQ Assay, a bias-controlled multiplex PCR. For the original study's pipeline: The number of nucleated cells in each sample was estimated from the amplification of reference gene primers within the assay. To quantify the absolute abundance of each unique TCRbeta CDR3 rearrangement, sequence reads were collapsed and filtered. For each sample, productive Simpson clonality was calculated by taking the square root of Simpson's diversity index across productive rearrangements. TCRdb took this table from immuneACCESS and kept in-frame rearrangements with V and J called. Such tables lack part of the clones; where checked against another copy, unresolved V genes explain under half of the gap, and the rest is unexplained. V and J calls and clone size come straight from that table; D and trimming were deduced from the DNA. This sample has around 300,000 clones in its table, and 83% of those were observed once. The ten largest clonotypes hold roughly 10% of the sample.

To note about this clone: The clone's antigen remains unknown. Base qualities are not recorded, but no much larger clone differs from it by a single base.

A second Seattle source provided samples from volunteer blood donors who had recovered from COVID-19. Collaborating institutions collected whole blood in K2EDTA tubes following their own protocols. For TCRbeta analysis, collaborators shipped samples as frozen whole blood, isolated PBMCs, or DNA extracted from either of those sample types. Per the germline V gene, SGHVS is the CDR1 and FNYEAQ is the CDR2. Between the V and J ends, shortened by 5 bases and 0 bases respectively, the junction contains 16 bases. The CDR3 measures 16 amino acids from cysteine to phenylalanine. The entry retains the CDR3 DNA only, 48 bases that are in frame from base 1.

This sequence was found in a woman in her 50s who had recovered from COVID-19. The sample consisted of peripheral blood. Recombination joined TRBV7-6 with TRBJ1-1; confidence is insufficient to name the D gene. The DNA is as follows: TGTGCCAGCAGCCACGGGAGGCTCCGGATGAACACTGAAGCTTTCTTT. This translates into CASSHGRLRMNTEAFF.